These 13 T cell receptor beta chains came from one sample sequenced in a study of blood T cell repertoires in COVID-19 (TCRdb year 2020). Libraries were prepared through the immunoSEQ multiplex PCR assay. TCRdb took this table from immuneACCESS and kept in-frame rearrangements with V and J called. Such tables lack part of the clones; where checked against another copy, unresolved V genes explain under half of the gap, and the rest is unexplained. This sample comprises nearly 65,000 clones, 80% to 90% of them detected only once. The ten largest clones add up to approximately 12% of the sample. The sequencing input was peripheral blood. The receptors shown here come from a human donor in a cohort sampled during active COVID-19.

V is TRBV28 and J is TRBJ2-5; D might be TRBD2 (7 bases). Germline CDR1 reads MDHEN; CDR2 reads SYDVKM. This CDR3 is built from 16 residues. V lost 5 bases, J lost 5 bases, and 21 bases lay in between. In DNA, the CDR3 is TGTGCCAGCAGTGTATCGGGGAGGGGGTTAGGGGAGACCCAGTACTTC. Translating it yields CASSVSGRGLGETQYF.

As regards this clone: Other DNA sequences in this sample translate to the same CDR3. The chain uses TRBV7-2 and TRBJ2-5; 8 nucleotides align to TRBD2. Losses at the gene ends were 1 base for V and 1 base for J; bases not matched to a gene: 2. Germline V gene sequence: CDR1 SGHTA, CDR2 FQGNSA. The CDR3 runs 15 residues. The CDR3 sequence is CASSLGGGPQETQYF. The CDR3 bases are TGTGCCAGCAGCTTAGGCGGGGGGCCCCAAGAGACCCAGTACTTC.

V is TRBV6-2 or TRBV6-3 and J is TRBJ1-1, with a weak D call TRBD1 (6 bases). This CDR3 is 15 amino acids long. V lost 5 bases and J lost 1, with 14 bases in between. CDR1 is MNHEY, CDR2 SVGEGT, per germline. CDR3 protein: CASSDTQGRNTEAFF. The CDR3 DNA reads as TGTGCCAGCAGTGACACACAGGGCAGGAACACTGAAGCTTTCTTT.

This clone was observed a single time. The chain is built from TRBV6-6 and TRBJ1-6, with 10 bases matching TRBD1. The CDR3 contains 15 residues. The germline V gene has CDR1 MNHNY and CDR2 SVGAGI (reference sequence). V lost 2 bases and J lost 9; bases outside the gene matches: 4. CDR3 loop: CASSYGGQGSSPLHF. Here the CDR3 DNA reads TGTGCCAGCAGTTACGGGGGACAGGGGAGTTCACCCCTCCACTTT.

This CDR3 is CASSLSLAGGRFF. As DNA, the CDR3 is TGTGCCAGCAGTTTATCACTAGCGGGAGGAAGGTTCTTC. V and J are TRBV28 and TRBJ2-1, with 12 bases matching TRBD2. Germline loops: CDR1 MDHEN, CDR2 SYDVKM. V shed 1 base and J 15 bases; nucleotides not matched to a gene: 4. This CDR3 is 13 amino acids long. The variable domain in full, completed from reference TRBV28 and TRBJ2-1, reads DVKVTQSSRYLVKRTGEKVFLECVQDMDHENMFWYRQDPGLGLRLIYFSYDVKMKEKGDIPEGYSVSREKKERFSLILESASTNQTSMYLCASSLSLAGGRFFGPGTRLTVL.

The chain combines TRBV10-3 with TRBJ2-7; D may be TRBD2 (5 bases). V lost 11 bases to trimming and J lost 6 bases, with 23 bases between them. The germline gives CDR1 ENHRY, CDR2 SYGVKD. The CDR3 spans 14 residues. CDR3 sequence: CAAQEQRELGEQYF. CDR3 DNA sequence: TGTGCCGCGCAAGAGCAGAGGGAGCTGGGCGAGCAGTACTTC.

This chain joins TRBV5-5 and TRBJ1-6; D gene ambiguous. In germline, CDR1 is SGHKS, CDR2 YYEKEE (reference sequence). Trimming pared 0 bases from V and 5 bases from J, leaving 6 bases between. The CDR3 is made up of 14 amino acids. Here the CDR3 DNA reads TGTGCCAGCAGCTTGGGGCAGGATAATTCACCCCTCCACTTT. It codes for CASSLGQDNSPLHF.

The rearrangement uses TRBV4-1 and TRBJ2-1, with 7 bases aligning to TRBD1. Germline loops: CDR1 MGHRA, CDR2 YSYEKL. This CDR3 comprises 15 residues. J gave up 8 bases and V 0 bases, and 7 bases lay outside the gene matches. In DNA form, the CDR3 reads TGCGCCAGCAGCCAAGATAGGCAAACAGGGGATGAGCAGTTCTTC. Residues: CASSQDRQTGDEQFF.

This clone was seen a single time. CDR3: CASSIMTGYTGELFF. For the CDR3, the DNA is TGTGCCAGTAGTATAATGACAGGATACACCGGGGAGCTGTTTTTT. The rearrangement uses TRBV19 and TRBJ2-2; TRBD1 might be the D (6 bases). The ends were cut back, 2 bases at V and 3 bases at J, with 10 bases in the middle. In germline, CDR1 is LNHDA, CDR2 SQIVND (reference sequence). This CDR3 contains 15 residues.

The DNA for the CDR3 is TGTGCCAGCAGCTCTCGGACAGGACGTCTTGAAGCTTTCTTT. It codes for CASSSRTGRLEAFF. The chain recombines TRBV5-4 with TRBJ1-1; 7 bases are shared with TRBD1. This CDR3 contains 14 residues. From germline, CDR1 is SGHNT and CDR2 YYREEE (reference sequence). Trimming took 3 bases from V and 7 from J; bases not matched to a gene: 9.

The CDR3, as DNA: TGCAGTGCCAAAACCCTCGCGGGCTACACCTTC. As protein: CSAKTLAGYTF. The chain links TRBV20-1 to TRBJ1-2; D not certain. CDR1 is DFQATT and CDR2 is SNEGSKA in the germline V gene (reference sequence). The germline V and J ends were trimmed by 6 bases and 8 bases, with 13 bases remaining between them. The CDR3 loop spans 11 amino acids.

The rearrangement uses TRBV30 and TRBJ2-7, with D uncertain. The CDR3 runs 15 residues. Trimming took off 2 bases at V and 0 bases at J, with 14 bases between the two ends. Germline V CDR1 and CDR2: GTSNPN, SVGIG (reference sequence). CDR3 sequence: CAWSHIDRSSYEQYF. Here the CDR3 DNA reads TGTGCCTGGAGTCACATCGACCGGAGCTCCTACGAGCAGTACTTC.

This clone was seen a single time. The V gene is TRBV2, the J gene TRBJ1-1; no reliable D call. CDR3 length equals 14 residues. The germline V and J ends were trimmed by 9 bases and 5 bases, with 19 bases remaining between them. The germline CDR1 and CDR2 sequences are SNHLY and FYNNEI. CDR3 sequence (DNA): TGTGCCAGTCCCGTCGACGGAGAAAGAACTGAAGCTTTCTTT. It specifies CASPVDGERTEAFF.